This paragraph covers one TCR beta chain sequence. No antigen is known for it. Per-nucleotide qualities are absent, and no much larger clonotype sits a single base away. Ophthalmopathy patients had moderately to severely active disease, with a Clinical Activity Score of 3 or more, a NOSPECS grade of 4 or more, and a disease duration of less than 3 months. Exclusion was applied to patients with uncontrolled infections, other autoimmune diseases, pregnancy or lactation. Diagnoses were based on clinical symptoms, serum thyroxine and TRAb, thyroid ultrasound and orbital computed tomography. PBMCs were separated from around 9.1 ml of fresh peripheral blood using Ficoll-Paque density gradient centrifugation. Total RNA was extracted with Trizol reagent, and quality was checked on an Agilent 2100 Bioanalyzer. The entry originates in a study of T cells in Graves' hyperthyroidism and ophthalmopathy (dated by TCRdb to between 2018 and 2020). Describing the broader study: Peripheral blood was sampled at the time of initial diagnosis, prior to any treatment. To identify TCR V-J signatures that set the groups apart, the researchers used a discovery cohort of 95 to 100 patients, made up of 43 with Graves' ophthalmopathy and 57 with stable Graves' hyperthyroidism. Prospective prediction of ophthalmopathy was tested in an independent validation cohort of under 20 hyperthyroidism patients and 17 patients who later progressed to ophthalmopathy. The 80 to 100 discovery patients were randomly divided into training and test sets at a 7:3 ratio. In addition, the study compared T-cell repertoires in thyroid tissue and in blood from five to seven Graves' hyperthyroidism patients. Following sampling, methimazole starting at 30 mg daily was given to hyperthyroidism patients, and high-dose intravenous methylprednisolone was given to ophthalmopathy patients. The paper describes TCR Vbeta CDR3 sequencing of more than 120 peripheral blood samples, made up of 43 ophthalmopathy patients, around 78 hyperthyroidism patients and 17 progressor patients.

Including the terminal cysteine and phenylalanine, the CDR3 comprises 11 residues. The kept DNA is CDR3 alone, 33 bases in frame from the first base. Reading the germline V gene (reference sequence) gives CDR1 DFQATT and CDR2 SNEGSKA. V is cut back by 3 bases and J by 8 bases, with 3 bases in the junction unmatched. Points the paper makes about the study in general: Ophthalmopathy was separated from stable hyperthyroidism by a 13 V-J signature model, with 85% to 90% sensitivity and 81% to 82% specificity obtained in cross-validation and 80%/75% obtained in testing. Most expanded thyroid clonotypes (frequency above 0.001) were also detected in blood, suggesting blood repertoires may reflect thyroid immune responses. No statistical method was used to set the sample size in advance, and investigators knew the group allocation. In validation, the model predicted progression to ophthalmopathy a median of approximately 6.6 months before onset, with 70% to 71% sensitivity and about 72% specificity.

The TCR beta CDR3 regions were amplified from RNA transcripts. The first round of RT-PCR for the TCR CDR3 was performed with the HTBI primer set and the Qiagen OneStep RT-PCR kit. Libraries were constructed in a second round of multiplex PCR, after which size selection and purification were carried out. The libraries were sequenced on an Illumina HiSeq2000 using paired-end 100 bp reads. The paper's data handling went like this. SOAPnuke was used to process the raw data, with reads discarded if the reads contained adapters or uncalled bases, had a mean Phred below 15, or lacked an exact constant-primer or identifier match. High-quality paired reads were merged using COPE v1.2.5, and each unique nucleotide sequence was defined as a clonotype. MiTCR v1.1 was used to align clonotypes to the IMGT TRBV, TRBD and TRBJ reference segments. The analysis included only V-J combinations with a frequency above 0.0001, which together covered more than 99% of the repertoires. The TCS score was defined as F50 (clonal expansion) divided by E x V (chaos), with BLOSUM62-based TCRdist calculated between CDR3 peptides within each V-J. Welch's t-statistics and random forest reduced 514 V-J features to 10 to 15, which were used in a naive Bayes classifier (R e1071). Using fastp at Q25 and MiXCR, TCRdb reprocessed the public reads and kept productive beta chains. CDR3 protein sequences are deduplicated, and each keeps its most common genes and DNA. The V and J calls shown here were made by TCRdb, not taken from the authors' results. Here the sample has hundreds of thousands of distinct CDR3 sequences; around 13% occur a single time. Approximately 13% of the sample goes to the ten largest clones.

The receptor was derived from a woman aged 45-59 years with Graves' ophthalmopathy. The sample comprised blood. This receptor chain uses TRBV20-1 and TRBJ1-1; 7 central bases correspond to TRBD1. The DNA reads TGCAGTGCTAGTGACAGGGCCGAAGCTTTCTTT. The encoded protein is CSASDRAEAFF.